This entry lists 7 T cell receptor beta chains sequenced from one sample in a study of control samples from healthy donors and cancer patients. Assay used: immunoSEQ multiplex PCR; TCRdb lists only in-frame clones, some missing. The table lists roughly 88,000 clones, over 85% of them singletons. Input material: blood. These receptors all come from a man aged 18 to 29 in good health.

CDR3 loop: CASSPGTAGQPQHF. The CDR3 DNA reads as TGCGCCAGCAGCCCCGGGACAGCCGGCCAGCCCCAGCATTTT. V usage is TRBV5-1 and J usage is TRBJ1-5; 7 bases align to TRBD1. The CDR3 loop spans 14 amino acids. Germline assignment: CDR1 SGHRS and CDR2 YFSETQ. Unmatched junction bases numbered 8, after V lost 4 bases and J lost 7 bases.

This clone showed up just once. The rearrangement joins TRBV4-1 to TRBJ2-7, with D perhaps given as TRBD1 or TRBD2 (5 bases each). The V gene lost 0 bases and the J gene lost 0 bases, with 6 bases spanning the gap. The CDR3 runs to 14 residues. In germline, CDR1 is MGHRA, CDR2 YSYEKL. DNA of the CDR3: TGCGCCAGCAGCCAAGATGGGGGCTCCTACGAGCAGTACTTC. It codes for CASSQDGGSYEQYF.

V gene TRBV18 combines with J gene TRBJ1-6; no firm D call. The CDR3 consists of 15 residues. Deletions cut 2 bases from V and 7 bases from J, with 12 bases between. Germline lookup yields CDR1 KGHSH and CDR2 LQKENI. CDR3 region: CASSPAERLNSPLHF. CDR3 in DNA: TGTGCCAGCTCACCAGCCGAAAGGCTAAATTCACCCCTCCACTTT.

The rearrangement joins TRBV5-4 to TRBJ1-1; a weak D match, TRBD1 (5 bases). The V and J ends lost 0 bases and 7 bases respectively, with 7 bases between them. The germline CDR1 and CDR2 sequences are SGHNT and YYREEE (reference sequence). The CDR3 loop spans 12 amino acids. CDR3 DNA: TGTGCCAGCAGCTTGGACAGGCTTGAAGCTTTCTTT. Residues: CASSLDRLEAFF.

This rearrangement joins TRBV29-1 to TRBJ2-2; a possible D gene is TRBD2 (6 bases). The V gene lost 0 bases and the J gene lost 2 bases, with 19 bases spanning the gap. This CDR3 comprises 18 residues. Germline lookup yields CDR1 SQVTM and CDR2 ANQGSEA. Here the CDR3 DNA reads TGCAGCGTTGAAGACCCCCGTCGCGGGGAGATAAACACCGGGGAGCTGTTTTTT. Translated: CSVEDPRRGEINTGELFF.

This chain joins TRBV29-1 and TRBJ1-2; D not resolved. Germline assignment: CDR1 SQVTM and CDR2 ANQGSEA. The CDR3 runs to 13 residues. Between the trimmed V and J ends, which lost 1 base and 2 bases, there was a span of 8 bases. The CDR3 coding sequence is TGCAGCGTTGAAGTGCAGCAGAACTATGGCTACACCTTC. Its protein product is CSVEVQQNYGYTF.

The CDR3 region has the DNA TGTGCCAGCAGTTTGTCTCGGAGTCAGGGCACAGATACGCAGTATTTT. Translating it yields CASSLSRSQGTDTQYF. This chain links TRBV28 with TRBJ2-3; D not certain. Germline V gives CDR1 MDHEN, CDR2 SYDVKM. V gave up 3 bases and J gave up 1 base, with 14 bases separating them. The CDR3 contains 16 residues.